The rows below give T cell receptor beta chains drawn from one sample of a study of T cell repertoires in cytomegalovirus infection. Their cognate antigens are unknown. TCRdb re-derived calls from the reads in MiXCR, one entry per CDR3 protein. The profile covers approximately 110,000 distinct CDR3 sequences, with roughly 41% appearing a single time and about 74% taken by the ten largest. This specimen was CD8+ T cells from cultured PBMCs, taken from culture after CMV antigen stimulation. Every receptor here comes from a human donor in good health (CMV status not recorded). Some clones in this sample may be carry-over from other donors' samples. Each CDR3 is given with its conserved first and last residue. A D gene is named only where the DNA matches it firmly. Clone size, where shown, is once, few, many, or a class for clones that have expanded.

few	TRBV7-9	TRBJ2-1	-	TGTGCCAGCAGCTTGGGACGGGGTGAGCAGTTCTTC	CASSLGRGEQFF
once	TRBV7-9	TRBJ2-7	-	TGTGCCAGCACCCTCACAGGGCGCGAGCAGTACTTC	CASTLTGREQYF
-	TRBV19	TRBJ2-1	-	TGTGCCAGTAGTATTGACAACTCCTACAATGAGCAGTTCTTC	CASSIDNSYNEQFF
-	TRBV27	TRBJ1-4	-	TGTGCCAGCAGACCCGGGGCAGTCGGTGAAAAACTGTTTTTT	CASRPGAVGEKLFF
few	TRBV6-1	TRBJ2-1	TRBD2	TGTGCCAGCAGGTCTCTAGCGGGGGACTACAATGAGCAGTTCTTC	CASRSLAGDYNEQFF
-	TRBV11-3	TRBJ2-1	-	TGTGCCAGCAGCTTAGATTTGAATGAGCAGTTCTTC	CASSLDLNEQFF
-	TRBV12-3/TRBV12-4	TRBJ2-1	TRBD2	TGTGCCACTTCGGGGCGGGGGGGTCCCAATGAGCAGTTCTTC	CATSGRGGPNEQFF
-	TRBV7-2	TRBJ2-2	-	TGTGCCAGCAGCCCTAAACGTTACAGGGACAAGAACACCGGGGAGCTGTTTTTT	CASSPKRYRDKNTGELFF
-	TRBV7-4	TRBJ2-7	-	TGTGCCAGCAGCCCCCAAGGGGTACCCTACGAGCAGTACTTC	CASSPQGVPYEQYF
few	TRBV19	TRBJ2-3	TRBD2	TGTGCCAGTAGTAGGGTAGCGGGGACCACAGATACGCAGTATTTT	CASSRVAGTTDTQYF
-	TRBV7-6	TRBJ1-6	TRBD1	TGTGCCAGCAGCTCGGGACAGGGGATAGGATCACCCCTCCACTTT	CASSSGQGIGSPLHF
-	TRBV27	TRBJ2-1	-	TGTGCCAGCAGTTTAAGGGGGACCTACAATGAGCAGTTCTTC	CASSLRGTYNEQFF
few	TRBV12-3/TRBV12-4	TRBJ1-2	TRBD1	TGTGCCAGCAGCGCAGGGACAGCGATAATATCGTCTGGCTACACCTTC	CASSAGTAIISSGYTF
-	TRBV9	TRBJ2-1	TRBD2	TGTGCCAGCAGCGCCCTCGGACTAGCGGAATACAATGAGCAGTTCTTC	CASSALGLAEYNEQFF
-	TRBV7-2	TRBJ1-2	-	TGTGCCAGCAGCTTCCGGACGTTTGAGGACTATGGCTACACCTTC	CASSFRTFEDYGYTF